Many counts were recorded for the clone carrying this T cell receptor beta chain. Antigen specificity is unknown. The record originates from a study of T cells in Graves' hyperthyroidism and ophthalmopathy. General study findings and limits: Separation of ophthalmopathy from stable hyperthyroidism was achieved by a 13 V-J model. Blood samples included most of the expanded thyroid clonotypes exceeding 0.001.

Over 18 months, lack of ophthalmopathy progression marked Graves' hyperthyroidism as stable. Hyperthyroidism patients were newly diagnosed, had disease duration under 2 months, and were aged 18 to 65 years. There were TCR beta CDR3 regions amplified from RNA transcripts. Initially, a first-round RT-PCR of the TCR CDR3 employed the HTBI primer set. TCRdb recomputed calls from the multiplex PCR reads with MiXCR, one row per CDR3 protein. This table has hundreds of thousands of distinct CDR3 sequences, around 13% appearing once. CDR3 length: 14 residues. The V gene lost 0 bases and the J gene lost 2 bases, with 9 bases spanning the gap. The germline gives CDR1 SGHDT, CDR2 YYEEEE.

The clonotype was recovered from a woman between 18 and 29 years old with Graves' hyperthyroidism. The sequenced sample was blood. The gene calls are TRBV5-6 and TRBJ2-7; the D gene is possibly TRBD1 (5 bases). CDR3 coding DNA: TGTGCCAGCAGCTTGGCTGGGGCCCCCTACGAGCAGTACTTC. Its protein product is CASSLAGAPYEQYF.